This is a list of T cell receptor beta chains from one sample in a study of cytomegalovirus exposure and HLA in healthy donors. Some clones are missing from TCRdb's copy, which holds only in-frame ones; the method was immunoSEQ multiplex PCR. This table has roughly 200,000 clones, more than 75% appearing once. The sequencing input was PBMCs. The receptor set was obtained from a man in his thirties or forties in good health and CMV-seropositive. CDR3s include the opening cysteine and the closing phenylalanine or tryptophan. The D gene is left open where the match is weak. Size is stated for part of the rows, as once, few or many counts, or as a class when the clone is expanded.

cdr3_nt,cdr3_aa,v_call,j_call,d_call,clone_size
TGTGCCAGCAGCTCAGGGTACTATGAGCAGTTCTTC,CASSSGYYEQFF,TRBV7-8,TRBJ2-1,.,.
TGTGCCAGCAGGCCGACAGGGGACTATGGCTACACCTTC,CASRPTGDYGYTF,TRBV28,TRBJ1-2,TRBD1,.
TGTGCCAGCAGTTTGGGTCGGAACACTGAAGCTTTCTTT,CASSLGRNTEAFF,TRBV6-5,TRBJ1-1,.,.
TGTGCCAGCAGTATTGGGCCCTCCTACGAGCAGTACTTC,CASSIGPSYEQYF,TRBV27,TRBJ2-7,.,.
TGCGCCAGCAGCCAAGGGTCAAACTGGCAAGAGACCCAGTACTTC,CASSQGSNWQETQYF,TRBV4-3,TRBJ2-5,.,.
TGTGCCAGCAGCTTCGCGACAGGGACCCACGAGCAGTACTTC,CASSFATGTHEQYF,TRBV7-9,TRBJ2-7,TRBD1,once
TGTGCCAGCAGCCCCAGACTGGAAAGCGGGGATGAGCAGTACTTC,CASSPRLESGDEQYF,TRBV9,TRBJ2-7,TRBD2,once
TGTGCCAGCACCTACTATAGCAATCAGCCCCAGCATTTT,CASTYYSNQPQHF,TRBV2,TRBJ1-5,.,.
TGTGCCAGCAGTGAAGTCACGACAGGGGACTACGAGCAGTACTTC,CASSEVTTGDYEQYF,TRBV2,TRBJ2-7,TRBD1,.
TGTGCCAGCAGCCAAGAAGGCCCCCAGAGAGGGGAGCAGTACTTC,CASSQEGPQRGEQYF,TRBV4-2,TRBJ2-7,.,.
TGCGCCAGCAGCTTGGCCGGGGCGCGGAACACTGAAGCTTTCTTT,CASSLAGARNTEAFF,TRBV5-1,TRBJ1-1,.,.
TGTGCCAGCAGTTCCAGGGATATAGGAGAGACCCAGTACTTC,CASSSRDIGETQYF,TRBV28,TRBJ2-5,.,once
TGTGCCAGCAGCTTAGCCCCAGGGACTGAAGCTTTCTTT,CASSLAPGTEAFF,TRBV7-2,TRBJ1-1,.,.
TGCGCCAGCAGTAAGGGGGCTCGGGAAGAGACCCAGTACTTC,CASSKGAREETQYF,TRBV5-1,TRBJ2-5,TRBD1,once
TGTGCCAGCAGCTTGGGGACCCTGGGGGATACGCAGTATTTT,CASSLGTLGDTQYF,TRBV7-2,TRBJ2-3,.,.
TGTGCCAGCAGCTTAAAGGGGCAGGGAGTCCCCTTTGAAAAACTGTTTTTT,CASSLKGQGVPFEKLFF,TRBV7-6,TRBJ1-4,.,.
TGCGCCAGCAGCCAAGAGTCTGGACAGGGGAATAATTCACCCCTCCACTTT,CASSQESGQGNNSPLHF,TRBV4-3,TRBJ1-6,TRBD1,.
TGTGCCAGCAGTTACAAGACAGCGGGCACCAACTATGGCTACACCTTC,CASSYKTAGTNYGYTF,TRBV6-6,TRBJ1-2,.,.
TGCGCCAGCAGCATTCCGACAGGGGGCGATGGCTACACCTTC,CASSIPTGGDGYTF,TRBV5-1,TRBJ1-2,TRBD1,once
TGTGCCAGCAGTTACGGGAATAACTATGGCTACACCTTC,CASSYGNNYGYTF,TRBV6-5,TRBJ1-2,.,.
TGTGCCAGCAGCGGAGGCGGGGGAAATGAAAAACTGTTTTTT,CASSGGGGNEKLFF,TRBV9,TRBJ1-4,.,.
TGTGCCACCAGCGGGACTAGCGGGAATGAGCAGTTCTTC,CATSGTSGNEQFF,TRBV15,TRBJ2-1,TRBD2,.
TGTGCCAGCCAGGGACAGAACTATGGCTACACCTTC,CASQGQNYGYTF,TRBV25-1,TRBJ1-2,TRBD1,.
TGTGCCAGCAGCTATTCGAGGGTTGAAAAACTGTTTTTT,CASSYSRVEKLFF,TRBV5-8,TRBJ1-4,.,.
TGTGCCAGCAGTTACCCCGGGAGGCAAGAGACCCAGTACTTC,CASSYPGRQETQYF,TRBV6-5,TRBJ2-5,TRBD2,.
TGTGCCAGCAGCCTTCCGGACTATATTGAAGCTTTCTTT,CASSLPDYIEAFF,TRBV28,TRBJ1-1,.,.
TGTGCCAGCAGCCCCCTAGCGGGGGGGGGCACAGATACGCAGTATTTT,CASSPLAGGGTDTQYF,TRBV4-2,TRBJ2-3,TRBD2,few
TGTGCCAGCTGCCTCCGGGACCGTGGGGATACGCAGTATTTT,CASCLRDRGDTQYF,TRBV7-2,TRBJ2-3,.,.
TGTGCCAGCAGTTTAGCCTACTCCCGGGACAGCACTGAAGCTTTCTTT,CASSLAYSRDSTEAFF,TRBV6-5,TRBJ1-1,TRBD1,.
TGTGCCAGCAGCCAAGATTTCCAGGCCCAAGCTTTCTTT,CASSQDFQAQAFF,TRBV14,TRBJ1-1,.,.
TGTGCTAGTGGAATCGACAGGACCTACGAGCAGTACTTC,CASGIDRTYEQYF,TRBV12-5,TRBJ2-7,.,.
TGTGCCAGCAGCGCCGGACAGGGGGCCACCGGGGAGCTGTTTTTT,CASSAGQGATGELFF,TRBV9,TRBJ2-2,TRBD1,.
TGTGCCAGCACCGCCGGGGGTTCCGGGGAGCTGTTTTTT,CASTAGGSGELFF,TRBV5-6,TRBJ2-2,.,.
TGTGCCAGCAGCTTATCAGCGGGAGTCGAGCAGTACTTC,CASSLSAGVEQYF,TRBV7-6,TRBJ2-7,TRBD2,.
TGCGCCAGCAGCCAACTACAGGGCGGCACTGAAGCTTTCTTT,CASSQLQGGTEAFF,TRBV4-3,TRBJ1-1,.,.
TGTGCCAGCAGCTACGGGACACGAGGGAGTGGCTACACCTTC,CASSYGTRGSGYTF,TRBV7-9,TRBJ1-2,.,.
TGTGCCTGGAGTGTGGGGGTACCCACTGAAGCTTTCTTT,CAWSVGVPTEAFF,TRBV30,TRBJ1-1,.,.
TGCGCCAGCAGCCAAGAGTTCCGAGAGGTGAACACTGAAGCTTTCTTT,CASSQEFREVNTEAFF,TRBV4-1,TRBJ1-1,.,.
TGTGCCAGCAGTCCCTGGGGGCCGGGCTATGGCTACACCTTC,CASSPWGPGYGYTF,TRBV2,TRBJ1-2,.,.
TGTGCCAGCAGCCTGACTAGCGGGGTCCCACCTTCTAGCACAGATACGCAGTATTTT,CASSLTSGVPPSSTDTQYF,TRBV13,TRBJ2-3,TRBD2,.
TGTGCCAGCAGCTTAACGACGGTTGACACTTTCTTT,CASSLTTVDTFF,TRBV7-3,TRBJ1-1,.,.
TGCGCCAGCAGCTTGGGCGTCTACGAGCAGTACTTC,CASSLGVYEQYF,TRBV5-1,TRBJ2-7,.,.
TGTGCCAGCTCACTCGGGAACACGAACACTGAAGCTTTCTTT,CASSLGNTNTEAFF,TRBV18,TRBJ1-1,.,.
TGCGCCAGCAGCTTTGGGTCGAACGAATGGGAGCAGTACTTC,CASSFGSNEWEQYF,TRBV5-1,TRBJ2-7,.,.
TGTGCCATCAATGGCTTGGACCTCGCGAGCACAGATACGCAGTATTTT,CAINGLDLASTDTQYF,TRBV10-3,TRBJ2-3,.,.